This TCR beta chain stems from a study of T-cell memory formation after mild COVID-19. Barcoded TCR alpha and TCR beta cDNA libraries with UMIs came from 5'RACE using constant-segment primers. TCRdb reprocessed the 5' RACE reads with MiXCR, giving one entry per CDR3 protein. The profile shows 280,000 or so distinct CDR3 sequences, 18% of them singletons. As for this clonotype: What it binds is not known.

The CDR3 is 13 residues long. Trimming shortened V by 1 base and J by 7 bases, and 11 bases separated the two germline ends. Germline V lookup: CDR1 SGHRS, CDR2 YFSETQ. Notes on the study in general: The study detected some responding clones in pre-infection memory, suggesting cross-reactive memory joined. Contracting CD4+ clones were located mainly in CM and EM, and CD8+ clones in EMRA. Whereas later expanders leaned CD4+, clones contracting day 15 to 85 showed a balanced CD4/CD8 makeup.

The genes are TRBV5-1 and TRBJ1-1, with D possibly TRBD1 on 5 matching bases. The source is a man aged 18 to 29 who had mild COVID-19 (a few samples of this study predate the infection). Cell type and time point are not known. The material sequenced was PBMCs or a T cell subset sorted from them (not recorded which). CDR3 coding DNA: TGCGCCAGCAGCTTGCGCAGGGACGGTGAAGCTTTCTTT. This codes for CASSLRRDGEAFF.